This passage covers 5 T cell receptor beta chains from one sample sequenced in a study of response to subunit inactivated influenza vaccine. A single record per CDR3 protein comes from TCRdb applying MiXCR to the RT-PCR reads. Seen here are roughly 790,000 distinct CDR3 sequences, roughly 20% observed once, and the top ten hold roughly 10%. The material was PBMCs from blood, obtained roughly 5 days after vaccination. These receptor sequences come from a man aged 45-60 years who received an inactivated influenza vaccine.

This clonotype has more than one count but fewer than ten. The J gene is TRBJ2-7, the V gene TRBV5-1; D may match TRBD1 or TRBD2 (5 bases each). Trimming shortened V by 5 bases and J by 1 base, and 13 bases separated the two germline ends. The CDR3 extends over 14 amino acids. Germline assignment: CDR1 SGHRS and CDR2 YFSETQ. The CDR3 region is CASSLKGPSYEQYF. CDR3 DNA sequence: TGCGCCAGCAGTTTAAAGGGACCGTCCTACGAGCAGTACTTC.

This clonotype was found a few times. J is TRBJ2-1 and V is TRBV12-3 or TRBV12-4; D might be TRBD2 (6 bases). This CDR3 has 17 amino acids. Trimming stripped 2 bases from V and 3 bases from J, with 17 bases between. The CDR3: CASSLFLGRDGYNEQFF. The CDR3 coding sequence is TGTGCCAGCAGTTTATTTCTGGGGCGGGATGGCTACAATGAGCAGTTCTTC.

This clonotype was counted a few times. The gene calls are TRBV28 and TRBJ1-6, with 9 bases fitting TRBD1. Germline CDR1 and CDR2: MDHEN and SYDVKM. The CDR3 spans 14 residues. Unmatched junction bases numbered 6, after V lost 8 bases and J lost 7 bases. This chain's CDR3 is CASGEGQGNSPLHF. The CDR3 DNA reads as TGTGCCAGCGGAGAAGGACAGGGGAATTCACCCCTCCACTTT.

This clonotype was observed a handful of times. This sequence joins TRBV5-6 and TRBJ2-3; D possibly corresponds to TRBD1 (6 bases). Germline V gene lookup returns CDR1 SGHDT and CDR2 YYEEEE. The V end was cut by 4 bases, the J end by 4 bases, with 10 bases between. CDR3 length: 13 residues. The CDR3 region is CASSAKGADTQYF. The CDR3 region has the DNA TGTGCCAGCAGCGCGAAGGGGGCAGATACGCAGTATTTT.

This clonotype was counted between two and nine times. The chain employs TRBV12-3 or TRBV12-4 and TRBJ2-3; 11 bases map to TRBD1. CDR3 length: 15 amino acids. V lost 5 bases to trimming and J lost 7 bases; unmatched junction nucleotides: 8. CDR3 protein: CASSGTGTGGHTQYF. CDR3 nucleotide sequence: TGTGCCAGCAGTGGGACCGGGACAGGGGGACATACGCAGTATTTT.